The 27 T cell receptor beta chains below all came from one sample that was sequenced in a study of beta chain features in type 1 diabetes. Study-level results: Among patients with Type 1 diabetes, TCRB CDR3s were moderately but significantly shorter in every one of the four CD4+ subsets.

Since all of the isolated RNA was reverse transcribed, expressed TCRB transcripts were what got sequenced. Libraries were prepared by immunoSEQ multiplex PCR; TCRdb keeps only in-frame clonotypes and omits some of them. The data show over 55,000 clones, 40% to 65% seen once. The antigens of these receptors remain unknown. The sample comprised Tregs from blood. Receptor source: a woman aged 35 to 49 with type 1 diabetes.

The J gene is TRBJ2-7, the V gene TRBV6-6; D may be TRBD1 (7 bases). The V end lost 2 bases, the J end lost 6 bases, and 17 bases lay between the germline ends. The germline gives CDR1 MNHNY, CDR2 SVGAGI (reference sequence). The CDR3 sequence is 15 residues long. CDR3 residues: CASSYGPRQGGEQYF. The CDR3 nucleotides are TGTGCCAGCAGTTACGGCCCTAGACAGGGAGGCGAGCAGTACTTC.

The rearrangement uses TRBV28 and TRBJ1-5; no clear D. The CDR3 contains 14 residues. Germline V CDR1 and CDR2: MDHEN, SYDVKM. Trimming removed 5 bases at V and 3 bases at J, with 11 bases between. CDR3 amino acids: CASSRTRDNQPQHF. CDR3 coding DNA: TGTGCCAGCAGTCGAACTAGGGACAATCAGCCCCAGCATTTT.

The chain has TRBV4-2 and TRBJ1-1; tentative D call: TRBD1 (5 bases). The CDR3 is 16 residues long. V lost 5 bases, J lost 1 base, and 17 bases lay in between. The germline CDR1 and CDR2 sequences are LGHNA and YNFKEQ. This CDR3 is CASSRQGRGSNTEAFF. The DNA of the CDR3 is TGTGCCAGCAGCAGGCAGGGTAGGGGATCGAACACTGAAGCTTTCTTT.

The CDR3 DNA follows: TGTGCCAGCAGCTATCAGCGGCTAGCCAAAAACATTCAGTACTTC. Translated: CASSYQRLAKNIQYF. The chain combines TRBV28 with TRBJ2-4, with D tentatively TRBD2 (5 bases). Per germline, CDR1 MDHEN and CDR2 SYDVKM. V was trimmed by 6 bases and J by 0 bases, leaving 12 bases between them. The CDR3 has 15 residues.

The chain is built from TRBV11-2 and TRBJ2-2; a possible D gene is TRBD1 (6 bases). This CDR3 is 15 amino acids long. Germline CDR1 reads SGHAT; CDR2 reads FQNNGV. V was cut by 5 bases and J by 4 bases, with 14 bases left in between. The CDR3 reads CASSPRTASTGELFF. CDR3 DNA: TGTGCCAGCAGCCCACGGACAGCCAGCACCGGGGAGCTGTTTTTT.

The chain has TRBV5-5 and TRBJ2-2; D gene unclear. The germline CDR1 and CDR2 sequences are SGHKS and YYEKEE (reference sequence). The CDR3 has 13 residues. V shed 1 base and J shed 3 bases, with 4 bases lying between them. The CDR3 DNA is TGTGCCAGCAGCTTGTCATACACCGGGGAGCTGTTTTTT. This sequence encodes CASSLSYTGELFF.

The chain couples TRBV5-4 to TRBJ1-1, with D maybe TRBD1 (6 bases). The germline CDR1 and CDR2 sequences are SGHNT and YYREEE (reference sequence). This CDR3 has 16 amino acids. The V gene lost 1 base and the J gene lost 3 bases, with 16 bases spanning the gap. CDR3 sequence reads: CASSLRAGVRDTEAFF. Here the CDR3 DNA reads TGTGCCAGCAGCTTGAGGGCAGGGGTTAGGGACACTGAAGCTTTCTTT.

This clone has just a few counts. This chain links TRBV2 with TRBJ1-2; TRBD1 is a possible D gene (6 bases). V shed 10 bases and J shed 7 bases, with 16 bases lying between them. CDR3 length: 12 residues. The V gene's germline CDR1 is SNHLY and CDR2 FYNNEI. In DNA, the CDR3 is TGTGCCATCCCTAACAGGGTCTTTGGCTACACCTTC. It is translated as CAIPNRVFGYTF.

The V gene is TRBV7-2, the J gene TRBJ1-2, with D possibly TRBD1 on 6 matching bases. This CDR3 region has 15 residues. CDR1 is SGHTA and CDR2 is FQGNSA in the germline V gene. Between the trimmed V and J ends, which lost 1 base and 5 bases, there was a span of 14 bases. The CDR3 is CASSLGGQGYYGYTF. Written as DNA, the CDR3 is TGTGCCAGCAGCTTAGGGGGACAAGGTTATTATGGCTACACCTTC. Looking up the rest from reference TRBV7-2 and TRBJ1-2 gives the full variable domain: GAGVSQSPSNKVTEKGKDVELRCDPISGHTALYWYRQSLGQGLEFLIYFQGNSAPDKSGLPSDRFSAERTGGSVSTLTIQRTQQEDSAVYLCASSLGGQGYYGYTFGSGTRLTVV.

This clone was seen a few times. V usage is TRBV2 and J usage is TRBJ1-5, with D unclear. The V and J ends lost 0 bases and 4 bases respectively, with 4 bases between them. Looked up from germline, CDR1 is SNHLY and CDR2 is FYNNEI. The CDR3 runs to 13 residues. The CDR3 sequence: CASSEAENQPQHF. The DNA for the CDR3 is TGTGCCAGCAGTGAAGCGGAGAATCAGCCCCAGCATTTT.

The chain has TRBV19 and TRBJ2-2, with TRBD1 matching 7 bases. V was pared by 5 bases and J by 4 bases, with 4 bases of the junction left unmatched. The length of the CDR3 is 14 residues. CDR1 and CDR2 (germline): LNHDA, SQIVND (reference sequence). In nucleotides, the CDR3 is TGTGCCAGTAGTGGCTCAGGGGGCACCGGGGAGCTGTTTTTT. Translation: CASSGSGGTGELFF.

Only a few counts were recorded for this clone. The chain recombines TRBV18 with TRBJ1-2; a weak D match, TRBD1 (6 bases). The ends were cut back, 2 bases at V and 8 bases at J, with 18 bases in the middle. Germline CDR1 and CDR2: KGHSH and LQKENI. The CDR3 length is 15 residues. CDR3 DNA sequence: TGTGCCAGCTCACCAAATTCGGCGACAGGCTGGGGCTACACCTTC. It codes for CASSPNSATGWGYTF.

The rearrangement uses TRBV18 and TRBJ2-1; D is perhaps TRBD2 (5 bases). Trimming stripped 3 bases from V and 2 bases from J, with 8 bases between. CDR1 is KGHSH, CDR2 LQKENI, per germline. The CDR3 runs 14 residues. As DNA, the CDR3 is TGTGCCAGCTCACCGGACTGGGCCTACAATGAGCAGTTCTTC. Its translation: CASSPDWAYNEQFF.

The V call is TRBV6-6, the J call TRBJ1-1; 9 bases fit TRBD1. V shed 7 bases and J 10 bases; nucleotides not matched to a gene: 4. The CDR3 runs 11 residues. Germline CDR1 and CDR2: MNHNY and SVGAGI (reference sequence). CDR3 sequence (DNA): TGTGCCAGCAAAATACAGGGGGCAGCTTTCTTT. Residues: CASKIQGAAFF.

This chain connects TRBV2 to TRBJ2-5; D is uncertain. Deletions cut 1 base from V and 5 bases from J, with 8 bases between. This CDR3 contains 13 residues. CDR1 SNHLY and CDR2 FYNNEI come from the germline V gene. The CDR3 spells CASSEGFGETQYF. As DNA, the CDR3 is TGTGCCAGCAGTGAAGGATTCGGGGAGACCCAGTACTTC.

V gene TRBV19 combines with J gene TRBJ2-2; D ambiguous. The CDR3 is made up of 12 amino acids. Germline V CDR1 and CDR2: LNHDA, SQIVND (reference sequence). V lost 4 bases to trimming and J lost 5 bases, with 5 bases between them. This CDR3 is CASSTRTGELFF. CDR3 DNA: TGTGCCAGTAGTACCCGTACCGGGGAGCTGTTTTTT.

This clone was counted a few times. The V and J genes are TRBV4-1 and TRBJ2-1; 15 nucleotides line up with TRBD2. Germline V gene lookup returns CDR1 MGHRA and CDR2 YSYEKL. Trimming cost V 1 base and J 10 bases; bases outside gene matches: 5. This CDR3 spans 16 amino acids. The DNA of the CDR3 is TGCGCCAGCAGCCAAGCCGGACTAGCGGGAGGGATAGAGCAGTTCTTC. This gives the protein CASSQAGLAGGIEQFF.

The chain links TRBV18 to TRBJ2-7, with 8 bases lining up with TRBD1. There are 17 residues in the CDR3. J was trimmed by 3 bases and V by 0 bases; bases with no gene match: 10. CDR1 is KGHSH and CDR2 is LQKENI in the germline V gene. The CDR3 DNA is TGTGCCAGCTCACCACCGCAGACAGGGGCTATTAGCTACGAGCAGTACTTC. This sequence encodes CASSPPQTGAISYEQYF.

This clone came up a few times. The genes are TRBV5-1 and TRBJ2-1, with D possibly matching TRBD2 (6 bases). Germline V gives CDR1 SGHRS, CDR2 YFSETQ. This CDR3 spans 14 amino acids. Between the trimmed V and J ends, which lost 5 bases and 8 bases, there was a span of 17 bases. This CDR3 is CASRSGTPGHEQFF. CDR3 sequence (DNA): TGCGCCAGCAGATCCGGGACTCCGGGCCATGAGCAGTTCTTC.

This sequence joins TRBV7-2 and TRBJ2-5, with a weak D call TRBD2 (5 bases). This CDR3 has 15 amino acids. Germline values: CDR1 SGHTA, CDR2 FQGNSA. With 0 bases removed from V and 2 bases from J, the gap between germline ends came to 10 bases. CDR3 region: CASSLAIRGQETQYF. CDR3 nucleotides: TGTGCCAGCAGCTTAGCGATCCGGGGACAAGAGACCCAGTACTTC.

V is TRBV30 and J is TRBJ1-1; 7 bases map to TRBD1. The CDR3 is made up of 13 amino acids. Germline CDR1 GTSNPN, CDR2 SVGIG (reference sequence). The J segment lost 1 base and the V segment lost 6 bases, leaving 5 bases of the junction unmatched. The CDR3 DNA reads TGTGCCTGTACCGGGACAGCGAACACTGAAGCTTTCTTT. Protein product: CACTGTANTEAFF. The entire variable domain, with the rest obtained from reference TRBV30 and TRBJ1-1, is as follows: SQTIHQWPATLVQPVGSPLSLECTVEGTSNPNLYWYRQAAGRGLQLLFYSVGIGQISSEVPQNLSASRPQDRQFILSSKKLLLSDSGFYLCACTGTANTEAFFGQGTRLTVV.

The J gene is TRBJ2-5, the V gene TRBV5-1, with TRBD1 matching 8 bases. The trim removed 4 bases at V and 5 bases at J, leaving 4 bases unmatched. The CDR3 totals 13 residues. Germline lookup yields CDR1 SGHRS and CDR2 YFSETQ. The CDR3 region is CASSNGQGETQYF. In nucleotides, the CDR3 is TGCGCCAGCAGCAACGGACAGGGTGAGACCCAGTACTTC.

On this clone itself: Mismatch with germline at one junction end may stem from a read error. The chain joins TRBV19 to TRBJ1-2; 7 bases map to TRBD1. Germline V lookup: CDR1 LNHDA, CDR2 SQIVND (reference sequence). The CDR3 extends over 13 amino acids. This CDR3 reads CASSISGQLKALF. The CDR3 nucleotides read TGTGCCAGTAGTATATCGGGACAGCTCAAGGCCCTCTTC.

J is TRBJ2-2 and V is TRBV5-1; D ambiguous. The CDR3 is 15 residues long. CDR1 and CDR2 from the germline V gene are SGHRS and YFSETQ. The V and J ends lost 1 base and 6 bases respectively, with 13 bases between them. Written as DNA, the CDR3 is TGCGCCAGCAGCTTGTCCGCAGTCGTGTCCGGGGAGCTGTTTTTT. It encodes CASSLSAVVSGELFF.

The chain has TRBV28 and TRBJ2-5; no firm D call. The V end was cut by 6 bases, the J end by 5 bases, with 19 bases between. CDR1 MDHEN and CDR2 SYDVKM come from the germline V gene. CDR3 length equals 15 residues. The CDR3 nucleotides are TGTGCCAGCAGCACGCGACTCTCCGAAGGCGAGACCCAGTACTTC. It is translated as CASSTRLSEGETQYF. Based on the CDR3 plus reference TRBV28 and TRBJ2-5, the full variable domain is DVKVTQSSRYLVKRTGEKVFLECVQDMDHENMFWYRQDPGLGLRLIYFSYDVKMKEKGDIPEGYSVSREKKERFSLILESASTNQTSMYLCASSTRLSEGETQYFGPGTRLLVL.

The V and J genes are TRBV19 and TRBJ2-7, with D tentatively TRBD2 (5 bases). The CDR3 covers 11 residues. Germline-derived CDR1 and CDR2 are LNHDA and SQIVND (reference sequence). V was cut by 5 bases and J by 6 bases, with 8 bases left in between. The chain's CDR3 is CASSPGSEQYF. The CDR3 DNA follows: TGTGCCAGTAGTCCGGGGAGCGAGCAGTACTTC.

This chain joins TRBV28 and TRBJ2-2, with D possibly being TRBD2 (5 bases). Deletions cut 5 bases from V and 7 bases from J, with 14 bases between. The CDR3 totals 14 residues. Germline V gene data show CDR1 as MDHEN and CDR2 as SYDVKM. CDR3 in DNA: TGTGCCAGCAGTATCTCGGGGTGGATCGGGGAGCTGTTTTTT. Amino acid sequence: CASSISGWIGELFF.